The 20 T cell receptor beta chains below come from one sample, sequenced in a study of T cell repertoires in ileal Crohn's disease. The method was immunoSEQ multiplex PCR; TCRdb's version includes in-frame clones alone and lacks a portion of them. The sample has around 8,100 clones, roughly 79% seen once. The sequenced sample was ileal tissue. All receptors derive from an adult with Crohn's disease.

About this clone: Other DNA sequences in this sample translate to the same CDR3. V usage is TRBV6-5 and J usage is TRBJ2-1; TRBD2 matches at 7 bases. Germline CDR1 and CDR2: MNHEY and SVGAGI. Trimming took 0 bases from V and 3 from J; bases not matched to a gene: 5. The CDR3 length is 16 residues. The CDR3 loop reads CASSYSGGRIYNEQFF. The CDR3, as DNA: TGTGCCAGCAGTTACTCGGGCGGGAGAATCTACAATGAGCAGTTCTTC.

A single count supports this clone. The gene calls are TRBV5-1 and TRBJ2-7; TRBD1 is a possible D gene (6 bases). CDR1 is SGHRS, CDR2 YFSETQ, per germline. This CDR3 has 12 residues. V was cut by 4 bases and J by 6 bases, with 11 bases left in between. CDR3 protein: CASSQAGVEQYF. The DNA of the CDR3 is TGCGCCAGCAGCCAAGCAGGGGTCGAGCAGTACTTC.

The gene calls are TRBV4-1 and TRBJ2-1; TRBD2 aligns across 11 bases. The germline CDR1 and CDR2 sequences are MGHRA and YSYEKL. CDR3 length: 16 residues. Trimming took 6 bases from V and 3 from J; bases not matched to a gene: 7. The CDR3 reads CASRRSTSGGYNEQFF. DNA of the CDR3: TGCGCCAGCAGGCGTTCTACTAGCGGGGGCTACAATGAGCAGTTCTTC.

The chain carries TRBV19 and TRBJ2-7; tentative D call: TRBD1 (6 bases). Germline CDR1 is LNHDA and CDR2 is SQIVND (reference sequence). The V and J ends lost 3 bases and 5 bases respectively, with 14 bases between them. This CDR3 is 14 amino acids long. The CDR3 DNA follows: TGTGCCAGTAGTATCCCAGGGGATTTCCACGAGCAGTACTTC. Its translation: CASSIPGDFHEQYF.

This chain joins TRBV7-9 and TRBJ2-7, with TRBD2 identical over 10 bases. The CDR3 loop spans 15 amino acids. Unmatched junction bases numbered 13, after V lost 5 bases and J lost 9 bases. Germline CDR1 is SEHNR and CDR2 is FQNEAQ (reference sequence). The CDR3 nucleotides are TGTGCCAGCAGCACCACAGCGGGAGGGCCCTCAAGGCAGTACTTC. This sequence encodes CASSTTAGGPSRQYF.

V usage is TRBV11-3 and J usage is TRBJ2-7; 7 bases fit TRBD2. Germline V CDR1 and CDR2: SGHNT, YENEEA. This CDR3 contains 15 residues. V lost 5 bases and J lost 3; bases outside the gene matches: 10. The CDR3 loop reads CASSRLAVAFYEQYF. The DNA for the CDR3 is TGTGCCAGCAGCCGTCTAGCGGTCGCATTCTACGAGCAGTACTTC. The full variable domain, rest sourced from reference TRBV11-3 and TRBJ2-7, is EAGVVQSPRYKIIEKKQPVAFWCNPISGHNTLYWYLQNLGQGPELLIRYENEEAVDDSQLPKDRFSAERLKGVDSTLKIQPAELGDSAVYLCASSRLAVAFYEQYFGPGTRLTVT.

The V and J genes are TRBV4-2 and TRBJ1-4; no clear D. V was pared by 4 bases and J by 0 bases, with 9 bases between. The CDR3 is made up of 15 amino acids. Germline CDR1 is LGHNA and CDR2 is YNFKEQ. The CDR3 is CASSLGEATNEKLFF. The CDR3 nucleotides are TGTGCCAGCAGCCTAGGAGAAGCAACTAATGAAAAACTGTTTTTT.

The genes are TRBV5-4 and TRBJ2-1, with 8 bases lining up with TRBD2. J lost 6 bases, V lost 4 bases, and 9 bases had no gene match. CDR3 length: 15 amino acids. Germline V CDR1 and CDR2: SGHNT, YYREEE (reference sequence). The CDR3 DNA reads as TGTGCCAGCAGCGCAGCGGGAGCCTCGAGCAATGAGCAGTTCTTC. It encodes CASSAAGASSNEQFF. Full variable domain (outside the CDR3, taken from reference TRBV5-4 and TRBJ2-1): ETGVTQSPTHLIKTRGQQVTLRCSSQSGHNTVSWYQQALGQGPQFIFQYYREEENGRGNFPPRFSGLQFPNYSSELNVNALELDDSALYLCASSAAGASSNEQFFGPGTRLTVL.

The genes are TRBV7-9 and TRBJ2-5; D ambiguous. CDR1 is SEHNR and CDR2 is FQNEAQ in the germline V gene (reference sequence). The CDR3 has 13 residues. With 2 bases removed from V and 3 bases from J, the gap between germline ends came to 7 bases. As DNA, the CDR3 is TGTGCCAGCAGCTTACCCCCCAAAGAGACCCAGTACTTC. Residues: CASSLPPKETQYF.

The sample holds one count of this clone. This chain joins TRBV19 and TRBJ2-1; the match to TRBD2 covers 7 bases. The V segment lost 3 bases and the J segment 4 bases; nucleotides outside the gene matches: 6. CDR3 length: 15 amino acids. Germline lookup yields CDR1 LNHDA and CDR2 SQIVND (reference sequence). The CDR3 loop is CASSIAAGTYNEQFF. CDR3 nucleotides: TGTGCCAGTAGTATCGCAGCGGGAACGTACAATGAGCAGTTCTTC.

The chain joins TRBV4-2 to TRBJ2-5, with 8 nucleotides matching TRBD2. V shed 4 bases and J 4 bases; nucleotides not matched to a gene: 8. This CDR3 is built from 15 residues. The germline CDR1 and CDR2 sequences are LGHNA and YNFKEQ. CDR3 sequence reads: CASSPGLVGSETQYF. Written as DNA, the CDR3 is TGTGCCAGCAGCCCGGGACTAGTGGGTTCAGAGACCCAGTACTTC.

The CDR3 protein is CASSIGTEETQYF. As DNA, the CDR3 is TGTGCCAGCAGCATAGGGACAGAAGAGACCCAGTACTTC. The chain employs TRBV7-8 and TRBJ2-5, with 7 bases identical to TRBD1. Germline CDR1 reads SGHVS; CDR2 reads FQNEAQ. The CDR3 contains 13 residues. Trimming took 5 bases from V and 3 from J; bases not matched to a gene: 3.

The gene calls are TRBV11-3 and TRBJ2-7; 7 bases match TRBD1. Germline CDR1 reads SGHNT; CDR2 reads YENEEA. This CDR3 is built from 15 residues. Trimming at V came to 2 bases and at J to 7 bases, leaving 11 bases not matched to a gene. CDR3 sequence: CASSLMAGGSSEQYF. The CDR3 nucleotides read TGTGCCAGCAGCTTAATGGCAGGGGGATCATCGGAGCAGTACTTC.

The chain is built from TRBV5-1 and TRBJ2-1; the match to TRBD2 covers 12 bases. The germline V gene has CDR1 SGHRS and CDR2 YFSETQ. The CDR3 length is 15 residues. Germline trimming cut 4 bases from V and 4 bases from J; bases unmatched to any gene: 3. Here the CDR3 DNA reads TGCGCCAGCAGCCCGGGGACTAGCGGGTACAATGAGCAGTTCTTC. Its protein product is CASSPGTSGYNEQFF. The full variable domain, rest sourced from reference TRBV5-1 and TRBJ2-1, is KAGVTQTPRYLIKTRGQQVTLSCSPISGHRSVSWYQQTPGQGLQFLFEYFSETQRNKGNFPGRFSGRQFSNSRSEMNVSTLELGDSALYLCASSPGTSGYNEQFFGPGTRLTVL.

The chain uses TRBV4-1 and TRBJ2-1, with 8 bases that match TRBD2. Germline V gene data show CDR1 as MGHRA and CDR2 as YSYEKL. This CDR3 spans 15 amino acids. V was pared by 1 base and J by 5 bases, with 4 bases of the junction left unmatched. The CDR3 loop is CASSQAVAGNNEQFF. CDR3 nucleotide sequence: TGCGCCAGCAGCCAAGCCGTAGCGGGAAACAATGAGCAGTTCTTC.

The V call is TRBV19, the J call TRBJ2-7; 9 bases are a match to TRBD1. Germline V gene lookup returns CDR1 LNHDA and CDR2 SQIVND (reference sequence). The CDR3 is 14 residues long. The V gene end was trimmed by 6 bases and the J gene end by 5 bases; junction bases not matched to a gene: 8. The CDR3 is CASRTGTGSDEQYF. CDR3 DNA: TGTGCCAGTAGAACCGGGACAGGGTCGGACGAGCAGTACTTC.

The CDR3 DNA is TGCAGCGTTGAAACAGCGGGTGGGCAGTTCTTC. Its protein product is CSVETAGGQFF. The rearrangement uses TRBV29-1 and TRBJ2-1, with a possible D match to TRBD2 (6 bases). V dropped 2 bases and J dropped 12 bases, with 11 bases sitting between them. Germline CDR1 reads SQVTM; CDR2 reads ANQGSEA. The CDR3 runs 11 residues.

V is TRBV10-3 and J is TRBJ2-1; 10 nucleotides agree with TRBD2. Germline-derived CDR1 and CDR2 are ENHRY and SYGVKD. V shed 0 bases and J 9 bases; nucleotides not matched to a gene: 11. The CDR3 spans 17 residues. CDR3 DNA: TGTGCCATCAGTGAGTCGAACAGACTAGCGGGTGGAGGTGAGCAGTTCTTC. Encoded protein: CAISESNRLAGGGEQFF.

The chain links TRBV15 to TRBJ1-2, with D uncertain. The V end lost 0 bases, the J end lost 8 bases, and 13 bases lay between the germline ends. CDR3 length: 14 residues. Germline V CDR1 and CDR2: LNHNV, YYDKDF (reference sequence). In nucleotides, the CDR3 is TGTGCCACCAGCAGAGATCGGTTAGGGAGCGGCTACACCTTC. It codes for CATSRDRLGSGYTF.

The chain recombines TRBV6-1 with TRBJ1-2; 7 bases are shared with TRBD1. This CDR3 has 15 residues. J was trimmed by 3 bases and V by 3 bases; bases with no gene match: 7. Germline lookup yields CDR1 MNHNS and CDR2 SASEGT. CDR3 sequence: CASSDPGQDHYGYTF. The CDR3 coding sequence is TGTGCCAGCAGTGATCCCGGACAGGACCACTATGGCTACACCTTC.